A selection of T cell receptor beta chains follows, all from one sample in a study of cytomegalovirus exposure and HLA in healthy donors. Here immunoSEQ multiplex PCR was the method, and the copy in TCRdb shows in-frame clones only, minus some. The data hold under 200,000 clones, with about three quarters observed a single time. The sample taken for sequencing was PBMCs. Receptors originate from a female donor in good health and CMV-seronegative. CDR3s include the opening cysteine and the closing phenylalanine or tryptophan. The order of the fields is J gene, V gene, clone size, D gene, CDR3 protein, CDR3 DNA. The D gene is left open where the match is weak. Clone sizes are given selectively: once, few, many, or a class where the clone is expanded.

>TRBJ2-7|TRBV18|.|TRBD1
CASSLGTGANGDEQYF
TGTGCCAGCTCACTGGGGACAGGGGCGAATGGGGACGAGCAGTACTTC
>TRBJ1-4|TRBV30|.|.
CAWSVATGMVGKLFF
TGTGCCTGGAGTGTGGCCACAGGGATGGTTGGAAAACTGTTTTTT
>TRBJ1-3|TRBV29-1|.|.
CSVGAVGNTIYF
TGCAGCGTTGGGGCAGTTGGAAACACCATATATTTT
>TRBJ2-5|TRBV5-1|once|TRBD1
CASSSRTGSEETQYF
TGCGCCAGCAGCTCCCGGACAGGGTCCGAAGAGACCCAGTACTTC
>TRBJ2-1|TRBV10-1|once|TRBD1
CASSESAGTGAHNEQFF
TGCGCCAGCAGTGAGTCCGCCGGGACAGGGGCTCACAATGAGCAGTTCTTC
>TRBJ1-1|TRBV10-3|.|.
CAISDGGGTEAFF
TGTGCCATCAGTGACGGGGGAGGCACTGAAGCTTTCTTT
>TRBJ1-1|TRBV5-1|.|.
CASSSTGQNTEAFF
TGCGCCAGCAGCTCGACAGGACAAAACACTGAAGCTTTCTTT
>TRBJ1-6|TRBV29-1|once|TRBD1
CSVAGTGNSPLHF
TGCAGCGTTGCCGGGACAGGGAATTCACCCCTCCACTTT
>TRBJ2-7|TRBV7-3|medium-sized|TRBD1
CASSLGTGGLSSYEQYF
TGTGCCAGCAGCTTAGGGACAGGGGGTTTATCATCCTACGAGCAGTACTTC
>TRBJ2-1|TRBV11-1|.|TRBD1
CASSPITGAYNEQFF
TGTGCCAGCAGCCCAATTACAGGGGCCTACAATGAGCAGTTCTTC
>TRBJ1-3|TRBV4-1|.|.
CASSQEGTAGNTIYF
TGCGCCAGCAGCCAAGAGGGTACAGCTGGAAACACCATATATTTT
>TRBJ2-2|TRBV6-6|.|TRBD1
CASDRGQDTGELFF
TGTGCCAGCGACAGGGGGCAAGACACCGGGGAGCTGTTTTTT